These 19 T cell receptor beta chains were sequenced from one sample in a study of blood T cell repertoires in COVID-19. Sequencing was performed with immunoSEQ multiplex PCR; in TCRdb, only in-frame clones are kept and a portion is missing. The sample carries approximately 210,000 clones, over 80% recorded once. Specimen: peripheral blood. The receptors come from a human donor in a cohort sampled during active COVID-19.

This chain joins TRBV6-2 or TRBV6-3 and TRBJ1-2, with D possibly TRBD1 on 5 matching bases. The length of the CDR3 is 12 residues. V shed 4 bases and J shed 7 bases, with 10 bases lying between them. Per the germline V gene, CDR1 is MNHEY and CDR2 is SVGEGT. Here the CDR3 reads CASSLTGTGYTF. DNA of the CDR3: TGTGCCAGCAGTTTAACAGGAACTGGCTACACCTTC.

The J gene is TRBJ1-2, the V gene TRBV6-5, with 7 bases that match TRBD1. The CDR3 contains 12 residues. Trimming cost V 11 bases and J 5 bases; bases outside gene matches: 8. Germline CDR1 reads MNHEY; CDR2 reads SVGAGI. The CDR3, as DNA: TGTGCCGCCGGGACAGCCTTTTATGGCTACACCTTC. It is translated as CAAGTAFYGYTF.

The V gene is TRBV11-3, the J gene TRBJ2-1; D might be TRBD2 (6 bases). Germline CDR1 SGHNT, CDR2 YENEEA. V was trimmed by 1 base and J by 5 bases, leaving 12 bases between them. CDR3 size: 15 residues. The CDR3 here is CASSLGLANHNEQFF. In nucleotides, the CDR3 is TGTGCCAGCAGCTTAGGCCTAGCGAACCACAATGAGCAGTTCTTC.

V gene TRBV5-6 combines with J gene TRBJ2-3, with unresolved D. This CDR3 has 15 amino acids. Trimming cost V 2 bases and J 3 bases, with 13 bases left between them. Germline lookup yields CDR1 SGHDT and CDR2 YYEEEE. CDR3 amino acids: CASSFRSLATDTQYF. For the CDR3, the DNA is TGTGCCAGCAGCTTCCGTAGCCTCGCGACAGATACGCAGTATTTT.

The chain couples TRBV5-1 to TRBJ2-1, with unresolved D. The CDR3 totals 14 residues. Germline assignment: CDR1 SGHRS and CDR2 YFSETQ. V was clipped by 4 bases and J by 9 bases, with 17 bases between them. This CDR3 is CASSIYSQAREQFF. The CDR3, as DNA: TGCGCCAGCAGCATTTACTCCCAAGCCCGTGAGCAGTTCTTC.

V and J are TRBV7-2 and TRBJ1-1; D is undetermined. Germline CDR1 SGHTA, CDR2 FQGNSA. This CDR3 is 14 amino acids long. Trimming removed 4 bases from V and 0 bases from J, with 9 bases in between. The chain's CDR3 is CASSWGAMNTEAFF. CDR3 coding DNA: TGTGCCAGCAGCTGGGGAGCCATGAACACTGAAGCTTTCTTT.

The chain joins TRBV6-4 to TRBJ1-2; D is unresolved. V gave up 6 bases and J gave up 2 bases, with 10 bases separating them. Germline-derived CDR1 and CDR2 are MRHNA and SNTAGT. The length of the CDR3 is 13 residues. The CDR3 loop is CASSRSQNYGYTF. The CDR3 DNA follows: TGTGCCAGCAGCCGCTCGCAGAACTATGGCTACACCTTC.

CDR3 amino acids: CASRNPEQEYF. As DNA, the CDR3 is TGTGCCAGCAGGAACCCAGAACAGGAGTATTTT. The genes are TRBV7-2 and TRBJ2-3, with D perhaps TRBD1 (5 bases). The V end was cut by 6 bases, the J end by 13 bases, with 14 bases between. The CDR3 is 11 residues long. The germline gives CDR1 SGHTA, CDR2 FQGNSA. Based on the CDR3 plus reference TRBV7-2 and TRBJ2-3, the full variable domain is GAGVSQSPSNKVTEKGKDVELRCDPISGHTALYWYRQSLGQGLEFLIYFQGNSAPDKSGLPSDRFSAERTGGSVSTLTIQRTQQEDSAVYLCASRNPEQEYFGPGTRLTVL.

A word on this clone: A read error may be the cause here, since a much bigger clone is one base away. The V gene is TRBV7-2, the J gene TRBJ2-7, with TRBD1 matching over 10 bases. CDR1 and CDR2 from the germline V gene are SGHTA and FQGNSA. With V trimmed by 5 bases and J by 2 bases, 6 bases remained unmatched. CDR3 length: 15 residues. CDR3 in DNA: TGTGCCAGCAGCCCCGGGACAGGGGTCCCCTACGAGCAGTACTTC. Its protein is CASSPGTGVPYEQYF.

This clone has a handful of counts. The chain carries TRBV7-2 and TRBJ1-3; the match to TRBD1 covers 7 bases. The CDR3 consists of 14 residues. The germline V gene encodes CDR1 SGHTA and CDR2 FQGNSA. V dropped 7 bases and J dropped 4; count of bases not matched to a gene: 7. CDR3 bases: TGTGCCAGCAAGACAGGGATGGACGGAAACACCATATATTTT. The encoded protein is CASKTGMDGNTIYF. Combining the CDR3 with reference TRBV7-2 and TRBJ1-3 gives the whole variable domain GAGVSQSPSNKVTEKGKDVELRCDPISGHTALYWYRQSLGQGLEFLIYFQGNSAPDKSGLPSDRFSAERTGGSVSTLTIQRTQQEDSAVYLCASKTGMDGNTIYFGEGSWLTVV.

This clone showed up just once. The chain employs TRBV28 and TRBJ2-6; D not certain. CDR1 MDHEN and CDR2 SYDVKM come from the germline V gene. This CDR3 is built from 15 residues. Between the trimmed V and J ends, which lost 5 bases and 0 bases, there was a span of 8 bases. CDR3 sequence (DNA): TGTGCCAGCAGTCCACAGCTCTCTGGGGCCAACGTCCTGACTTTC. Its translation is CASSPQLSGANVLTF. Filled out from reference TRBV28 and TRBJ2-6, the complete variable domain reads DVKVTQSSRYLVKRTGEKVFLECVQDMDHENMFWYRQDPGLGLRLIYFSYDVKMKEKGDIPEGYSVSREKKERFSLILESASTNQTSMYLCASSPQLSGANVLTFGAGSRLTVL.

This chain uses TRBV19 with TRBJ2-1, with 8 bases lining up with TRBD1. The germline V gene encodes CDR1 LNHDA and CDR2 SQIVND (reference sequence). The CDR3 covers 15 residues. Losses at the gene ends were 5 bases for V and 0 bases for J; bases not matched to a gene: 3. The CDR3 region has the DNA TGTGCCAGTAGTCACAGGGGGATCTCCTACAATGAGCAGTTCTTC. Encoded protein: CASSHRGISYNEQFF. Combining the CDR3 with reference TRBV19 and TRBJ2-1 gives the whole variable domain DGGITQSPKYLFRKEGQNVTLSCEQNLNHDAMYWYRQDPGQGLRLIYYSQIVNDFQKGDIAEGYSVSREKKESFPLTVTSAQKNPTAFYLCASSHRGISYNEQFFGPGTRLTVL.

V is TRBV9 and J is TRBJ1-6, with D perhaps TRBD1 (6 bases). There are 15 residues in the CDR3. Per germline, CDR1 SGDLS and CDR2 YYNGEE. Deletions cut 3 bases from V and 8 bases from J, with 15 bases between. In DNA form, the CDR3 reads TGTGCCAGCAGCGCCTTAGGGCAGGGGTATTCACCCCTCCACTTT. Protein product: CASSALGQGYSPLHF.

V gene TRBV2 combines with J gene TRBJ2-7; the match to TRBD2 covers 8 bases. CDR1 is SNHLY, CDR2 FYNNEI, per germline. The junction had 7 bases not matched to a gene; V was cut back by 8 bases and J by 7 bases. The CDR3 has 12 residues. The CDR3 region is CASGAGGWEQYF. CDR3 sequence (DNA): TGTGCCAGCGGTGCGGGAGGATGGGAGCAGTACTTC.

This sequence joins TRBV28 and TRBJ2-7, with 11 bases matching TRBD1. CDR1 MDHEN and CDR2 SYDVKM come from the germline V gene. This CDR3 is built from 15 residues. Losses at the gene ends were 5 bases for V and 6 bases for J; bases not matched to a gene: 9. For the CDR3, the DNA is TGTGCCAGCAGTCCGTCCGGGACAGGGGGTCTCGAGCAGTACTTC. As protein: CASSPSGTGGLEQYF.

This clone showed up just a few times. The chain recombines TRBV6-6 with TRBJ1-2, with TRBD1 as a possible D gene (5 bases). The ends were cut back, 6 bases at V and 7 bases at J, with 21 bases in the middle. The CDR3 contains 15 residues. In germline, CDR1 is MNHNY, CDR2 SVGAGI (reference sequence). This CDR3 is CASSLRRDSTTGYTF. CDR3 sequence (DNA): TGTGCCAGCAGCCTCCGTCGGGACTCAACAACTGGCTACACCTTC.

This clone is a singleton in its sample. CDR3 DNA: TGCGCCAGCAGCTTGGCCATGACAGGGGCAGGCTATGGCTACACCTTC. Its protein is CASSLAMTGAGYGYTF. The V and J genes are TRBV5-1 and TRBJ1-2, with 8 bases matching TRBD1. J was trimmed by 4 bases and V by 0 bases; bases with no gene match: 8. Germline V CDR1 and CDR2: SGHRS, YFSETQ. The CDR3 covers 16 residues.

The chain joins TRBV7-8 to TRBJ2-7, with 7 bases that match TRBD1. CDR1 is SGHVS, CDR2 FQNEAQ, per germline. V gave up 2 bases and J gave up 0 bases; unmatched junction bases: 4. The CDR3 consists of 15 residues. CDR3: CASSLRSGGSYEQYF. The CDR3 DNA is TGTGCCAGCAGCTTACGGTCAGGGGGCTCCTACGAGCAGTACTTC.

The rearrangement uses TRBV28 and TRBJ1-2; tentative D call: TRBD1 (5 bases). The V and J ends lost 6 bases and 1 base respectively, with 18 bases between them. The CDR3 is made up of 16 amino acids. The germline V gene has CDR1 MDHEN and CDR2 SYDVKM. Written as DNA, the CDR3 is TGTGCCAGCAGCCCTCTATTAGGGGCCGGTAACTATGGCTACACCTTC. Encoded protein: CASSPLLGAGNYGYTF.